These 8 T cell receptor beta chains share one sample of origin, sequenced in a study of OX40 agonist ivuxolimab in advanced cancers. Profiling relied on immunoSEQ multiplex PCR, and the TCRdb table lists in-frame clones only, not all of them. The sample carries about 75,000 clones, about 88% recorded once. The sample consisted of CD4+ or CD8+ T cells sorted from blood, taken in a trial of the OX40 agonist ivuxolimab. The receptors shown here come from an adult with an advanced solid tumor such as melanoma, head and neck, liver or kidney cancer.

This chain joins TRBV5-1 and TRBJ2-7, with 7 bases that match TRBD1. CDR1 and CDR2 (germline): SGHRS, YFSETQ. The CDR3 is made up of 14 amino acids. J was trimmed by 0 bases and V by 3 bases; bases with no gene match: 3. The chain's CDR3 is CASSSRDSSYEQYF. CDR3 coding DNA: TGCGCCAGCAGCTCGAGGGACAGCTCCTACGAGCAGTACTTC.

The gene calls are TRBV5-1 and TRBJ1-2; possibly TRBD1 for D (6 bases). This CDR3 has 15 amino acids. Germline V gives CDR1 SGHRS, CDR2 YFSETQ. V lost 0 bases to trimming and J lost 6 bases, with 15 bases between them. CDR3 nucleotides: TGCGCCAGCAGCTTGGGCGATCGGGGGGCCCATGGCTACACCTTC. Translated, it gives CASSLGDRGAHGYTF. The full variable domain, completed using reference TRBV5-1 and TRBJ1-2, is KAGVTQTPRYLIKTRGQQVTLSCSPISGHRSVSWYQQTPGQGLQFLFEYFSETQRNKGNFPGRFSGRQFSNSRSEMNVSTLELGDSALYLCASSLGDRGAHGYTFGSGTRLTVV.

This clone was counted a few times. V and J are TRBV13 and TRBJ2-7; 11 bases line up with TRBD1. Per the germline V gene, CDR1 is PRHDT and CDR2 is FYEKMQ (reference sequence). Losses at the gene ends were 0 bases for V and 7 bases for J; bases not matched to a gene: 5. This CDR3 comprises 15 residues. The chain's CDR3 is CASSLGGGQGGEQYF. DNA of the CDR3: TGTGCCAGCAGCTTAGGAGGGGGACAGGGGGGAGAGCAGTACTTC. The full variable domain, rest sourced from reference TRBV13 and TRBJ2-7, is AAGVIQSPRHLIKEKRETATLKCYPIPRHDTVYWYQQGPGQDPQFLISFYEKMQSDKGSIPDRFSAQQFSDYHSELNMSSLELGDSALYFCASSLGGGQGGEQYFGPGTRLTVT.

This clone has more than one count but fewer than ten. The V gene is TRBV5-1, the J gene TRBJ2-7; D ambiguous. CDR1 is SGHRS, CDR2 YFSETQ, per germline. The CDR3 sequence is 12 residues long. Trimming cost V 4 bases and J 3 bases, with 8 bases left between them. CDR3 in amino acids: CASSLTFYEQYF. For the CDR3, the DNA is TGCGCCAGCAGCCTAACATTCTACGAGCAGTACTTC.

This clone was detected only once. The chain employs TRBV7-8 and TRBJ2-1; 11 bases fit TRBD2. CDR1 and CDR2 (germline): SGHVS, FQNEAQ. V shed 1 base and J 4 bases; nucleotides not matched to a gene: 3. There are 16 residues in the CDR3. The chain's CDR3 is CASSLVLAGGYNEQFF. The CDR3 region has the DNA TGTGCCAGCAGCTTAGTTCTAGCGGGGGGATACAATGAGCAGTTCTTC.

The chain combines TRBV9 with TRBJ1-4, with D possibly being TRBD1 (6 bases). The CDR3 totals 14 residues. Between the trimmed V and J ends, which lost 4 bases and 8 bases, there was a span of 15 bases. Germline-derived CDR1 and CDR2 are SGDLS and YYNGEE. CDR3 in amino acids: CASSLDSLGEKLFF. For the CDR3, the DNA is TGTGCCAGCAGCCTGGACAGCCTAGGGGAAAAACTGTTTTTT.

V gene TRBV30 combines with J gene TRBJ2-2; D is perhaps TRBD2 (6 bases). The CDR3 is 13 amino acids. Germline assignment: CDR1 GTSNPN and CDR2 SVGIG (reference sequence). Trimming took off 1 base at V and 6 bases at J, with 9 bases between the two ends. The CDR3: CAWSGGGAGELFF. In DNA form, the CDR3 reads TGTGCCTGGAGTGGAGGAGGGGCCGGGGAGCTGTTTTTT.

The rearrangement links TRBV30 to TRBJ1-1; D is ambiguous. CDR1 and CDR2 from the germline V gene are GTSNPN and SVGIG (reference sequence). Trimming pared 1 base from V and 0 bases from J, leaving 9 bases between. The CDR3 is 14 amino acids. This CDR3 reads CAWSGVVMNTEAFF. CDR3 nucleotides: TGTGCCTGGAGTGGAGTGGTTATGAACACTGAAGCTTTCTTT. Full variable domain (missing parts from reference TRBV30 and TRBJ1-1): SQTIHQWPATLVQPVGSPLSLECTVEGTSNPNLYWYRQAAGRGLQLLFYSVGIGQISSEVPQNLSASRPQDRQFILSSKKLLLSDSGFYLCAWSGVVMNTEAFFGQGTRLTVV.